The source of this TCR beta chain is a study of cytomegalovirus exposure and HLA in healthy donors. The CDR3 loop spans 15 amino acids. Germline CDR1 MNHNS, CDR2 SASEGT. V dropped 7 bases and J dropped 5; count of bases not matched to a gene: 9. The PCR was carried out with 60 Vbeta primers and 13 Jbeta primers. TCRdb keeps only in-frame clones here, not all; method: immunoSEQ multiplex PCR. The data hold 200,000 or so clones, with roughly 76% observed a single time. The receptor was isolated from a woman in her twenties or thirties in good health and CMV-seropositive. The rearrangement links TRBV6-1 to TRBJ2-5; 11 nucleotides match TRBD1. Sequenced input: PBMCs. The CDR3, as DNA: TGTGCCAGCACCAAACGGGACAGGGGGTTTGAGACCCAGTACTTC. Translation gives CASTKRDRGFETQYF.